Listed below are T cell receptor beta chains from one sample, sequenced in a study of T cell responses to AZD1222 COVID-19 vaccine. The repertoire was sequenced with immunoSEQ multiplex PCR; TCRdb's copy has only in-frame clones and lacks some. This sample yields about 15,000 clones, of which around 90% are seen a single time; 2.9% belongs to the top ten. The sample here was peripheral blood, taken 28 days after the second AZD1222 dose. The receptors come from an adult who received the AZD1222 COVID-19 vaccine. Both conserved end residues are part of each CDR3. Clone size appears in some rows only: once, few, many, or a class for an expanded clone.

>TRBV9|NA|TRBJ2-7
CASSVVGSPSRTEQYF
>TRBV19|NA|TRBJ1-5
CASSIRDRDHSGNQPQHF
>TRBV7-2|NA|TRBJ2-2
CASSLAATGELFF
>TRBV5-1|NA|TRBJ2-5
CASSLSGGAEETQYF
>TRBV9|once|TRBJ2-5
CASNRDPQETQYF
>TRBV5-1|NA|TRBJ1-4
CASSLTGRTTNEKLFF
>TRBV11-1|NA|TRBJ2-7
CASSSRAGGMVEQYF
>TRBV19|NA|TRBJ2-2
CASSIGGTSTGELFF
>TRBV7-2|NA|TRBJ2-7
CASSLGTSGFSYEQYF
>TRBV6-1|NA|TRBJ2-1
CASSEDRGSYNEQFF
>TRBV24-1|NA|TRBJ2-3
CATSEPAGQERVTQYF
>TRBV27|NA|TRBJ2-2
CASSSYSTGGNTGELFF
>TRBV6-6|NA|TRBJ2-1
CASIDFGGGYNEQFF
>TRBV28|NA|TRBJ1-5
CASSPRGRGGGQPQHF
>TRBV10-3|few|TRBJ2-2
CAISESMIAGGTGELFF
>TRBV11-2|once|TRBJ2-7
CASGREVSYEQYF
>TRBV28|few|TRBJ1-1
CASKEGALARTEAFF
>TRBV9|NA|TRBJ1-2
CASSPQIGGAHGYTF
>TRBV10-3|NA|TRBJ2-1
CAISAGTLNEQFF
>TRBV9|NA|TRBJ2-1
CASSVSGLAGSTVYGNEQFF
>TRBV7-2|once|TRBJ1-1
CASSLSGTPTEAFF
>TRBV7-2|NA|TRBJ2-7
CASSPRTSGTYEQYF
>TRBV30|NA|TRBJ2-3
CAWSGGGTDTQYF
>TRBV28|NA|TRBJ2-6
CASSLMISGANVLTF
>TRBV6-2/TRBV6-3|once|TRBJ2-1
CASSPLAGGTNEQFF
>TRBV14|NA|TRBJ1-1
CASSRMTALNTEAFF
>TRBV5-8|NA|TRBJ2-5
CASNRVEETQYF
>TRBV4-2|few|TRBJ2-2
CASWISGGTSTGELFF
>TRBV4-1|NA|TRBJ2-3
CASSWTSGADTQYF
>TRBV2|NA|TRBJ1-2
CASSSGDRVSGYTF
>TRBV5-6|NA|TRBJ1-1
CASSFDPGRNTEAFF
>TRBV2|NA|TRBJ1-2
CASSLQGSRGYTF
>TRBV30|NA|TRBJ1-2
CAWSVSGYPGYTF
>TRBV27|NA|TRBJ2-7
CASSQRDTSYEQYF
>TRBV21-1|NA|TRBJ2-5
CASSLYYNGETQYF
>TRBV10-2|NA|TRBJ1-6
CASSEKRGNRSNSPLHF
>TRBV28|NA|TRBJ1-1
CASSFEGRQNTEAFF
>TRBV29-1|few|TRBJ1-1
CSVAMVNTEAFF
>TRBV19|NA|TRBJ1-5
CASSMGGGRAGQPQHF
>TRBV4-3|once|TRBJ1-1
CASSQDPTVVNTEAFF
>TRBV15|NA|TRBJ2-2
CATSRVQGGVRELFF
>TRBV28|NA|TRBJ2-7
CASSLDRGVGKQYF
>TRBV4-3|NA|TRBJ2-7
CASSQDPGGGPYEQYF
>TRBV21-1|few|TRBJ2-7
CASSKGVGTGIHEQYF
>TRBV7-9|NA|TRBJ1-2
CASTLTGRESLGYTF
>TRBV5-1|NA|TRBJ1-3
CASSLDETGVGNTIYF
>TRBV7-2|few|TRBJ1-1
CASSWGQMNTEAFF
>TRBV6-1|NA|TRBJ1-6
CASSEQGGDSPLHF
>TRBV7-2|NA|TRBJ1-6
CASSSFLGGVPLHF
>TRBV19|NA|TRBJ1-1
CASKDRGLEAFF
>TRBV29-1|NA|TRBJ1-1
CSVAWTGNTEAFF
>TRBV24-1|NA|TRBJ2-7
CATSAHDRGSYEQYF
>TRBV6-5|NA|TRBJ1-2
CASSQGAPDGYTF